This TCR beta chain was sequenced during a study of T cell clonality in common variable immunodeficiency. CDR1 is SNHLY and CDR2 is FYNNEI in the germline V gene. V lost 0 bases, J lost 5 bases, and 11 bases lay in between. This CDR3 contains 14 residues. The method was immunoSEQ multiplex PCR; TCRdb's version includes in-frame clones alone and lacks a portion of them. The sample yields over 50,000 clones, without any singletons. This clone was recorded a few times. The target antigen is unknown. The read ends 3 residues shy of where the CDR3 ends; the end is completed using the germline J gene. Broader study findings: Reportedly, TCR beta sequences from common variable immunodeficiency showed fewer deletions and N-nucleotide insertions. CVID subjects shared fewer TCRbeta clones than healthy controls did.

This clonotype originated in a person aged 18 to 70 in good health. The gene calls are TRBV2 and TRBJ2-7; weak D call: TRBD1 (5 bases). The sequencing input was peripheral blood mononuclear cells. CDR3 DNA, as far as it was read: TGTGCCAGCAGTGAAGCGCCGACAGCCAACGAG. Amino acids: CASSEAPTANE. The full CDR3 protein is CASSEAPTANEQYF.